This TCR beta chain was sequenced in a study of cytomegalovirus exposure and HLA in healthy donors. Losses at the gene ends were 3 bases for V and 3 bases for J; bases not matched to a gene: 8. The CDR3 extends over 15 amino acids. Germline loops: CDR1 SGHDN, CDR2 FVKESK. Generated by immunoSEQ multiplex PCR, the TCRdb table keeps only in-frame clones and is missing some. The sample records 150,000 or so clones, about 95% being singletons. The study, taken as a whole, reports: As was reported, the classifier diagnosed cytomegalovirus status with high specificity and sensitivity.

Concerning this clone: Its antigen is undetermined.

The rearrangement links TRBV14 to TRBJ2-7, with TRBD2 matching 7 bases. The clonotype originates from a man between 18 and 35 years old in good health and CMV-seropositive. The sequenced sample consisted of PBMCs. In nucleotides, the CDR3 is TGTGCCAGCAGCCAGGGGGGGATGGGCCGCTACGAGCAGTACTTC. Translating it yields CASSQGGMGRYEQYF.